The sequence of this TCR beta chain was determined in a study of PD-1 blockade in classical Hodgkin lymphoma. Germline CDR1 reads SGHTA; CDR2 reads FQGNSA. The CDR3 consists of 14 residues. Between the trimmed V and J ends, which lost 1 base and 6 bases, there was a span of 13 bases. With no exception, relapse followed autologous stem cell transplantation in all patients, and brentuximab vedotin exposure varied. Only in-frame clones appear in the TCRdb table, and some are missing; sequencing was by immunoSEQ multiplex PCR. The sample has fewer than 55,000 clones; more than 70% are singletons. The sample was peripheral blood mononuclear cells (PBMCs), taken at baseline. The source is a human donor with classical Hodgkin lymphoma. The chain is built from TRBV7-2 and TRBJ2-7; possibly TRBD1 or TRBD2 for D (7 bases each). The CDR3 nucleotides read TGTGCCAGCAGCTTAGGAGGCAGGGGGGGCGAGCAGTACTTC. Translation: CASSLGGRGGEQYF.